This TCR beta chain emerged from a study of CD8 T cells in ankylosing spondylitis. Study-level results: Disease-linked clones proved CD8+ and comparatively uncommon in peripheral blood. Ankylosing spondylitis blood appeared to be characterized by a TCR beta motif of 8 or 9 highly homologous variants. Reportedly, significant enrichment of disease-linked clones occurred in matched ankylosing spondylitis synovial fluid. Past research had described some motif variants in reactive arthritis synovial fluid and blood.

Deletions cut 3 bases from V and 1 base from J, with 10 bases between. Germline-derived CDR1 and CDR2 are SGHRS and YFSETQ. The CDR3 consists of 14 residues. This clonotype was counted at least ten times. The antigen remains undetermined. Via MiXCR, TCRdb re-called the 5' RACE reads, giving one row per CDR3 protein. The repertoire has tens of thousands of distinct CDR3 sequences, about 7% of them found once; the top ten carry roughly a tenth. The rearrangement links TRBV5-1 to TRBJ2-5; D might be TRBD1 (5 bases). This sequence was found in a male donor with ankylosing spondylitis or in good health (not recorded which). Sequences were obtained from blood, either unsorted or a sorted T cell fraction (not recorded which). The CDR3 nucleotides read TGCGCCAGCAGCTCCGACAGCTTCCAAGAGACCCAGTACTTC. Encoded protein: CASSSDSFQETQYF.